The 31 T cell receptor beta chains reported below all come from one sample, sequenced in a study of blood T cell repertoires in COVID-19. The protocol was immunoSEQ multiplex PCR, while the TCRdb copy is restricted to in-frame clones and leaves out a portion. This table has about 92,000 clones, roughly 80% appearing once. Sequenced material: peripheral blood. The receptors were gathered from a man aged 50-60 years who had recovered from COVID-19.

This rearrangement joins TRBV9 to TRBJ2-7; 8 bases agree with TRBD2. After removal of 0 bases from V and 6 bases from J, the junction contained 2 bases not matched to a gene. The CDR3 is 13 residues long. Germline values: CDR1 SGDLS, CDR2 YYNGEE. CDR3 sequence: CASSVGGGLEQYF. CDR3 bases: TGTGCCAGCAGCGTAGGCGGGGGGCTCGAGCAGTACTTC. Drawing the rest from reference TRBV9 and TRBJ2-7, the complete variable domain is DSGVTQTPKHLITATGQRVTLRCSPRSGDLSVYWYQQSLDQGLQFLIQYYNGEERAKGNILERFSAQQFPDLHSELNLSSLELGDSALYFCASSVGGGLEQYFGPGTRLTVT.

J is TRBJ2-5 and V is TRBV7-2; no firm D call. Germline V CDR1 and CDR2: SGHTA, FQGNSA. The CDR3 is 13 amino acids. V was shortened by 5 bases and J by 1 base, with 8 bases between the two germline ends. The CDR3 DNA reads TGTGCCAGCAGCGCTCAGGTCCAAGAGACCCAGTACTTC. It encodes CASSAQVQETQYF.

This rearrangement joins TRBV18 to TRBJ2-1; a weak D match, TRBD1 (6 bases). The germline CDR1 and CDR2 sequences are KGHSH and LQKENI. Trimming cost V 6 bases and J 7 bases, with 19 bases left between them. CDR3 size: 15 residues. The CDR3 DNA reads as TGTGCCAGCTCCACTCTCGGGGCAGGGGATAATGAGCAGTTCTTC. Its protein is CASSTLGAGDNEQFF.

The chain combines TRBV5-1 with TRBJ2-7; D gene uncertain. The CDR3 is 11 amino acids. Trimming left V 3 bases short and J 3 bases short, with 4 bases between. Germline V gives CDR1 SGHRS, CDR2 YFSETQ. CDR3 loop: CASSSDYEQYF. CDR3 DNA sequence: TGCGCCAGCAGCTCAGACTACGAGCAGTACTTC. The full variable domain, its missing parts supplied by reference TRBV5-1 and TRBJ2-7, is KAGVTQTPRYLIKTRGQQVTLSCSPISGHRSVSWYQQTPGQGLQFLFEYFSETQRNKGNFPGRFSGRQFSNSRSEMNVSTLELGDSALYLCASSSDYEQYFGPGTRLTVT.

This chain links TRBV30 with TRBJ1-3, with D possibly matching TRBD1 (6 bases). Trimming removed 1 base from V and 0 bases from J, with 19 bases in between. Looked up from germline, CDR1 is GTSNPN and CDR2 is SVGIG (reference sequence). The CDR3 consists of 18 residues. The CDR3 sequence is CAWSEGRGSLFSGNTIYF. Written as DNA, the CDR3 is TGTGCCTGGAGTGAGGGGAGGGGGTCCCTCTTCTCTGGAAACACCATATATTTT.

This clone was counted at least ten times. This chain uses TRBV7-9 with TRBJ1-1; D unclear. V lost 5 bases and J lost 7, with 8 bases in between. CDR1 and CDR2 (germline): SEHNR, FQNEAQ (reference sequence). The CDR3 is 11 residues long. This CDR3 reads CASSDDNEAFF. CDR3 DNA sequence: TGTGCCAGCAGCGATGACAATGAAGCTTTCTTT.

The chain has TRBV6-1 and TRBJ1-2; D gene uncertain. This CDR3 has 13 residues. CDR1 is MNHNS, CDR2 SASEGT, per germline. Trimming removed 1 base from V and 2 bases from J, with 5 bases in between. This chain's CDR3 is CASSEVVNYGYTF. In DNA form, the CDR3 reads TGTGCCAGCAGTGAAGTCGTAAACTATGGCTACACCTTC.

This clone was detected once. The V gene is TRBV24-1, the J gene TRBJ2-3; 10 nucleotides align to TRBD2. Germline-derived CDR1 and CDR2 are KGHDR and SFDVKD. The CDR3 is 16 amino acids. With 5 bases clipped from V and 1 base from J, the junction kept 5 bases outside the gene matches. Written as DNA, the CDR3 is TGTGCCACCAGTGGCGGAAGCGGGAGGGGCACAGATACGCAGTATTTT. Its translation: CATSGGSGRGTDTQYF.

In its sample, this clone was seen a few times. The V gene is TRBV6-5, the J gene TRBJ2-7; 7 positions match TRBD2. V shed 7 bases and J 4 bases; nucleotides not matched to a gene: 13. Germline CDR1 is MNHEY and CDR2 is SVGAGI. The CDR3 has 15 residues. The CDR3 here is CASTPGGGYGYEQYF. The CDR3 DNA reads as TGTGCCAGCACCCCGGGGGGTGGATACGGATACGAGCAGTACTTC.

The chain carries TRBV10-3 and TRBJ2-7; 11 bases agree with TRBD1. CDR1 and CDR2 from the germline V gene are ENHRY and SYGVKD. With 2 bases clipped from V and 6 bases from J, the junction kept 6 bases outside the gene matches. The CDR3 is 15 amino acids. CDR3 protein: CAISELGQGASEQYF. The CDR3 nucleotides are TGTGCCATCAGTGAGCTAGGACAGGGGGCTTCCGAGCAGTACTTC.

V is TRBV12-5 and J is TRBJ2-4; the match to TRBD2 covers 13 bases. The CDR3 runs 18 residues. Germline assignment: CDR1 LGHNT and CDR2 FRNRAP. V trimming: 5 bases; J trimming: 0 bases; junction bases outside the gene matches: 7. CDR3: CASGLTSGGLSAKNIQYF. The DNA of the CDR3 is TGTGCTAGTGGTCTGACTAGCGGGGGGCTTTCAGCCAAAAACATTCAGTACTTC.

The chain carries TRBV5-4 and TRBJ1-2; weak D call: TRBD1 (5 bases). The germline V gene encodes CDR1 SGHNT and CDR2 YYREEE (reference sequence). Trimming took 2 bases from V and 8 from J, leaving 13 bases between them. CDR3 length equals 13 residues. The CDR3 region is CASSFVLDTGYTF. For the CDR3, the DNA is TGTGCCAGCAGCTTTGTTCTGGACACCGGCTACACCTTC.

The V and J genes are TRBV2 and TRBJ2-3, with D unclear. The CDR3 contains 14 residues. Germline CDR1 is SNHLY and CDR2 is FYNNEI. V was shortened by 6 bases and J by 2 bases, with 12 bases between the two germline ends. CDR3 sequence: CASSLLISTDTQYF. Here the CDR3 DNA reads TGTGCCAGCAGCCTACTAATATCCACAGATACGCAGTATTTT.

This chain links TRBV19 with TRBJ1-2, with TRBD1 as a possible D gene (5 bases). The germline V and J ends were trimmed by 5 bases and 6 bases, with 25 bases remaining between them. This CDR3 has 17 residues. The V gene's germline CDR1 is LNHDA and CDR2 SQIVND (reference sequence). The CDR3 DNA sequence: TGTGCCAGTAGTCGGCAGGCGGGGCGCGGGAGTCTTGATGGCTACACCTTC. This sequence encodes CASSRQAGRGSLDGYTF.

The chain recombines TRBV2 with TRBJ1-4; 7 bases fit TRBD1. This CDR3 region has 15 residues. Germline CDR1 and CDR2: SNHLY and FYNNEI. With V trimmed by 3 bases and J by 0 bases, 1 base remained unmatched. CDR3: CASSEDRSTNEKLFF. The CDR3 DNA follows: TGTGCCAGCAGTGAGGACAGGTCAACTAATGAAAAACTGTTTTTT. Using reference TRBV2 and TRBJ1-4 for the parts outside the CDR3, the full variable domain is EPEVTQTPSHQVTQMGQEVILRCVPISNHLYFYWYRQILGQKVEFLVSFYNNEISEKSEIFDDQFSVERPDGSNFTLKIRSTKLEDSAMYFCASSEDRSTNEKLFFGSGTQLSVL.

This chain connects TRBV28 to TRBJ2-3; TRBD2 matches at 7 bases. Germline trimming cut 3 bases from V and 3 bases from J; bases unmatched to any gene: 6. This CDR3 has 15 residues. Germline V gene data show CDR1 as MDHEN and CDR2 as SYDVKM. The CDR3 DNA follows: TGTGCCAGCAGTTTGTGGGGGAGGGGTACAGATACGCAGTATTTT. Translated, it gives CASSLWGRGTDTQYF.

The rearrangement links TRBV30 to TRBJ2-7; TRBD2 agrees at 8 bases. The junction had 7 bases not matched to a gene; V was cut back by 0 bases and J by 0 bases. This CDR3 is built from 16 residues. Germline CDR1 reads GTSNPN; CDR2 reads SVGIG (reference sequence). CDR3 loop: CAWSVIRGGSSYEQYF. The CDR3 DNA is TGTGCCTGGAGTGTAATTCGGGGGGGGAGCTCCTACGAGCAGTACTTC.

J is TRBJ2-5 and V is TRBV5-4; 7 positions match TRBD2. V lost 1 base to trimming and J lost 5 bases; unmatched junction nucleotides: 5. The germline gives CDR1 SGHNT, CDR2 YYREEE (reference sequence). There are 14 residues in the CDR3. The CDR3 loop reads CASSLPGREETQYF. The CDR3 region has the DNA TGTGCCAGCAGCTTGCCAGGGAGGGAGGAGACCCAGTACTTC.

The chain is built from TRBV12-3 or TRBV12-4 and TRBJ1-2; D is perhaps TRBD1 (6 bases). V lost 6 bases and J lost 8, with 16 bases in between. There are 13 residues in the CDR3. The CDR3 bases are TGTGCCAGCAGACCTACAGGGCTGCAAGGCTACACCTTC. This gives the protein CASRPTGLQGYTF.

This chain's CDR3 is CASSHTPGSGANVLTF. Written as DNA, the CDR3 is TGTGCCAGCAGCCATACCCCAGGCTCTGGGGCCAACGTCCTGACTTTC. The V gene is TRBV2, the J gene TRBJ2-6, with D unresolved. The V end lost 6 bases, the J end lost 0 bases, and 12 bases lay between the germline ends. CDR1 is SNHLY, CDR2 FYNNEI, per germline. The CDR3 covers 16 residues.

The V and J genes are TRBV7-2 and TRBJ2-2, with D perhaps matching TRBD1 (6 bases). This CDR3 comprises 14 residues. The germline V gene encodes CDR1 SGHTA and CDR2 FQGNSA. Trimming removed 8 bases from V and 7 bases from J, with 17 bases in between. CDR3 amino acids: CASRTGQQLGELFF. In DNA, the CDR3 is TGTGCCAGCCGAACTGGACAGCAACTCGGGGAGCTGTTTTTT.

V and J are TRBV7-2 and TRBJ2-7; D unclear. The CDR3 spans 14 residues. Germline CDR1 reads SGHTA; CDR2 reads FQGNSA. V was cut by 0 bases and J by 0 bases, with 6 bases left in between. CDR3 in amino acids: CASSLAPSSYEQYF. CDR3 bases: TGTGCCAGCAGCTTAGCTCCCTCCTCCTACGAGCAGTACTTC.

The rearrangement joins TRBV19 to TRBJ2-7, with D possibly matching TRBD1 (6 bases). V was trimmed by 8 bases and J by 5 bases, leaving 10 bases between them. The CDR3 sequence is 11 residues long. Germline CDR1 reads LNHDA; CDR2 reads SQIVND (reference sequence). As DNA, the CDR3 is TGTGCCAGTTCTTACAGGGACGAGCAGTACTTC. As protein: CASSYRDEQYF.

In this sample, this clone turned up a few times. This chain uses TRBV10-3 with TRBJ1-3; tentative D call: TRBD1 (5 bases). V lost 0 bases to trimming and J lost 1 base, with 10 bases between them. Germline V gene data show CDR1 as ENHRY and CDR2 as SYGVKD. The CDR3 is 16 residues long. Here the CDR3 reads CAISESRPGSGNTIYF. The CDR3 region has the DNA TGTGCCATCAGTGAGTCTAGGCCAGGGTCTGGAAACACCATATATTTT.

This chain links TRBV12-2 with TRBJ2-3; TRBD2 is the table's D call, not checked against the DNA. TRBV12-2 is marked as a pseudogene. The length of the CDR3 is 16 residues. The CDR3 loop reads CASRPGASGDTDTQYF. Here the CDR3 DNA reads TGTGCAAGTCGCCCCGGGGCTAGCGGGGACACAGATACGCAGTATTTT.

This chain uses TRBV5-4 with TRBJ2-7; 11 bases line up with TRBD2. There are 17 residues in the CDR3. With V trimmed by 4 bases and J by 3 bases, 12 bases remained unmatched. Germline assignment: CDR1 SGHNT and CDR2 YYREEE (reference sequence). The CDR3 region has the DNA TGTGCCAGCAGCCGTTTCAGTGTAACTAGCGGGGGCTACGAGCAGTACTTC. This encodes CASSRFSVTSGGYEQYF. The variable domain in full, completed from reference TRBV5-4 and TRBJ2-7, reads ETGVTQSPTHLIKTRGQQVTLRCSSQSGHNTVSWYQQALGQGPQFIFQYYREEENGRGNFPPRFSGLQFPNYSSELNVNALELDDSALYLCASSRFSVTSGGYEQYFGPGTRLTVT.

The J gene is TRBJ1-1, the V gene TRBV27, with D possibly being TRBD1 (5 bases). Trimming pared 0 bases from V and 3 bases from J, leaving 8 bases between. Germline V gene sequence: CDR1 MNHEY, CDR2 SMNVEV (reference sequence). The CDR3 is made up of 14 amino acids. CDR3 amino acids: CASSLSWGDTEAFF. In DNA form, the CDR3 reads TGTGCCAGCAGTTTATCATGGGGGGACACTGAAGCTTTCTTT.

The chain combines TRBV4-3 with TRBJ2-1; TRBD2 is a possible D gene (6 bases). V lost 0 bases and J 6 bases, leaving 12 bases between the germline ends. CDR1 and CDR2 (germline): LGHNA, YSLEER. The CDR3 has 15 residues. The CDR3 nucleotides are TGCGCCAGCAGCCAAGATCCGGGAGCTTTCAATGAGCAGTTCTTC. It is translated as CASSQDPGAFNEQFF.

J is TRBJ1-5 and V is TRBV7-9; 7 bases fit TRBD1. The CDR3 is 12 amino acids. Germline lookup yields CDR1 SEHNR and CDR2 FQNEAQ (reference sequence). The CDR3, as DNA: TGTGCTGCCGGACAGGACAATCAGCCCCAGCATTTT. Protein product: CAAGQDNQPQHF.

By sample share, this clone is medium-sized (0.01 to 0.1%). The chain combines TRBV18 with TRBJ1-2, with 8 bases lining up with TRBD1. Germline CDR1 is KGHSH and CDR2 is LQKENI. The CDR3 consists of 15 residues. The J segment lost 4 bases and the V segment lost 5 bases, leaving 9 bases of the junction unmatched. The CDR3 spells CASSVTGQESYGYTF. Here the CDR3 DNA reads TGTGCCAGCTCAGTAACGGGACAGGAGAGCTATGGCTACACCTTC.

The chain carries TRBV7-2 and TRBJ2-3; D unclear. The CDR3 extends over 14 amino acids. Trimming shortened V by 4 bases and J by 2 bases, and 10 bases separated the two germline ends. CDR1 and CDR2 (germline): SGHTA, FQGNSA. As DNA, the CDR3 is TGTGCCAGCAGCTCCCCTTATTCCACAGATACGCAGTATTTT. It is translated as CASSSPYSTDTQYF.